These T cell receptor beta chains were read from a single sample in a study of PD-1 blockade in classical Hodgkin lymphoma. Profiled with immunoSEQ multiplex PCR; TCRdb holds only in-frame clones, not every one. The sample has approximately 70,000 clones; just over 90% are singletons. The material was peripheral blood mononuclear cells (PBMCs), obtained at baseline. These receptors came from a human donor with classical Hodgkin lymphoma. CDR3s include the opening cysteine and the closing phenylalanine or tryptophan. A D gene is named only where the DNA matches it firmly. Size is stated for part of the rows, as once, few or many counts, or as a class when the clone is expanded.

V	size	length	D	J	DNA	CDR3
TRBV19	few	13	.	TRBJ1-1	TGTGCCAGTAGTGCCGGGCTGAACACTGAAGCTTTCTTT	CASSAGLNTEAFF
TRBV6-6	.	15	.	TRBJ1-4	TGTGCCAGCAGTTACTTAGGCTGGCAGAAAGAAAAACTGTTTTTT	CASSYLGWQKEKLFF
TRBV10-3	.	15	.	TRBJ2-3	TGTGCCATCAGTGAGTCGAGCACCGGGCTGGGGGCGCAGTATTTT	CAISESSTGLGAQYF
TRBV7-3	.	18	.	TRBJ2-6	TGTGCCAGCAGCCCGCTGGGCAGACCAAGCTCTGGGGCCAACGTCCTGACTTTC	CASSPLGRPSSGANVLTF
TRBV27	.	15	TRBD2	TRBJ2-2	TGTGCCAGCAGGAAGCTTAGCGGGTACACCGGGGAGCTGTTTTTT	CASRKLSGYTGELFF
TRBV19	.	16	.	TRBJ2-3	TGTGCCAGTAGTATGGTACTCCCCGACGGAACAGATACGCAGTATTTT	CASSMVLPDGTDTQYF
TRBV28	.	16	TRBD1	TRBJ2-3	TGTGCCAGCAGTTTTCGATGGGGACAGATCACAGATACGCAGTATTTT	CASSFRWGQITDTQYF
TRBV19	.	12	.	TRBJ2-1	TGTGCCAGTCGAGCAACCTACAATGAGCAGTTCTTC	CASRATYNEQFF
TRBV5-6	.	16	TRBD1	TRBJ1-5	TGTGCCAGCAGCTTGGGGCCGGGACAGGGTAATCAGCCCCAGCATTTT	CASSLGPGQGNQPQHF
TRBV4-2	.	17	.	TRBJ1-5	TGTGCCAGCAGCCAATTCCCGTGGGCGCGAGCAAAACAGCCCCAGCATTTT	CASSQFPWARAKQPQHF
TRBV6-5	few	14	TRBD1	TRBJ1-5	TGTGCCAGCAGGGGGACAGGGGAGGGCCAGCCCCAGCATTTT	CASRGTGEGQPQHF
TRBV7-9	.	15	TRBD1	TRBJ1-1	TGTGCCAGCAGCCCGGGACAGGGACTGAACACTGAAGCTTTCTTT	CASSPGQGLNTEAFF
TRBV6-1	.	17	.	TRBJ1-6	TGTGCCAGCAGTGAAGCATACTGGCACTCCTATAATTCACCCCTCCACTTT	CASSEAYWHSYNSPLHF